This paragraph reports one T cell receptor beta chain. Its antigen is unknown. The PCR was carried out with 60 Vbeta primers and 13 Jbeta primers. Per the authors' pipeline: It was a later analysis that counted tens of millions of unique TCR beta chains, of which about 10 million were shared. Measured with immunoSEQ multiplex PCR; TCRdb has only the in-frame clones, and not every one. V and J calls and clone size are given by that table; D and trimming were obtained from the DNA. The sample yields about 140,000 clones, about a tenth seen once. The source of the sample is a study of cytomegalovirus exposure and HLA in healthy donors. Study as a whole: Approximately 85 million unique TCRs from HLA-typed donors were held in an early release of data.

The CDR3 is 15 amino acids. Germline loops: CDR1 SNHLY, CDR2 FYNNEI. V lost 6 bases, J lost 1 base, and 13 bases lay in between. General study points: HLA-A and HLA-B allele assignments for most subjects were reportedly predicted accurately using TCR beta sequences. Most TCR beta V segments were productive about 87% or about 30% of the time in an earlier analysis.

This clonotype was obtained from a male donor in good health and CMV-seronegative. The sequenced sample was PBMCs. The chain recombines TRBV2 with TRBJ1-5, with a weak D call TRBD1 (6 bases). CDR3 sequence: CASSYRVGSNQPQHF. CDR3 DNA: TGTGCCAGCAGCTACAGGGTCGGGAGCAATCAGCCCCAGCATTTT.